This entry features one TCR beta chain sequence. Its antigen remains unidentified. The data were produced by immunoSEQ multiplex PCR, yet TCRdb's version contains in-frame clones alone and is incomplete. The sample shows approximately 90,000 clones, 86% of them seen only once. This sample is part of a study of T cell repertoires and HLA-DP antigens. This sequence was found in a man over 45 in good health and CMV-seronegative. What was sequenced was CD4+ T cells from PBMCs.

The DNA for the CDR3 is TGTGCCAGCAGTTCCGGGACAGTGGGGGAGCAGTACTTC. Protein sequence: CASSSGTVGEQYF. This sequence joins TRBV6-5 and TRBJ2-7, with 7 bases identical to TRBD1. Per the germline V gene, CDR1 is MNHEY and CDR2 is SVGAGI. J was trimmed by 7 bases and V by 4 bases; bases with no gene match: 7. The CDR3 sequence is 13 residues long.